These 16 T cell receptor beta chains came from one sample sequenced in a study of cytomegalovirus exposure and HLA in healthy donors. The primer mix had 60 Vbeta and 13 Jbeta primers. The data were produced by immunoSEQ multiplex PCR, yet TCRdb's version contains in-frame clones alone and is incomplete. Its listing shows 50,000 to 75,000 clones. Sequencing was performed on PBMCs. All receptors come from a woman between 18 and 30 years old in good health and CMV-seronegative.

V is TRBV7-2 and J is TRBJ2-5; tentative D call: TRBD1 (5 bases). This CDR3 has 13 amino acids. Trimming removed 6 bases from V and 5 bases from J, with 13 bases in between. Germline V gene data show CDR1 as SGHTA and CDR2 as FQGNSA. For the CDR3, the DNA is TGTGCCAGCAGTCGAGACAGTTCGGAGACCCAGTACTTC. It codes for CASSRDSSETQYF.

The chain carries TRBV7-9 and TRBJ1-5; TRBD1 matches 7 bases. The CDR3 covers 14 residues. CDR1 and CDR2 (germline): SEHNR, FQNEAQ (reference sequence). V lost 5 bases, J lost 4 bases, and 5 bases stayed unmatched. In DNA form, the CDR3 reads TGTGCCAGCAGCCTAGGGACAGCTAATCAGCCCCAGCATTTT. It is translated as CASSLGTANQPQHF.

This chain connects TRBV6-5 to TRBJ1-1; 8 bases map to TRBD1. The CDR3 contains 14 residues. The junction had 8 bases not matched to a gene; V was cut back by 0 bases and J by 11 bases. The germline V gene has CDR1 MNHEY and CDR2 SVGAGI. The CDR3 loop reads CASSYSGTGVGAFF. DNA for the CDR3: TGTGCCAGCAGTTACTCCGGGACAGGAGTGGGGGCTTTCTTT.

V gene TRBV2 combines with J gene TRBJ1-2; 8 positions agree with TRBD1. Germline V gene data show CDR1 as SNHLY and CDR2 as FYNNEI. This CDR3 region has 15 residues. With 6 bases clipped from V and 3 bases from J, the junction kept 9 bases outside the gene matches. As DNA, the CDR3 is TGTGCCAGCAGACTAGGACAGGGAGCTTACTATGGCTACACCTTC. It codes for CASRLGQGAYYGYTF.

The chain is built from TRBV7-9 and TRBJ1-1; 11 positions agree with TRBD1. CDR1 is SEHNR and CDR2 is FQNEAQ in the germline V gene (reference sequence). The CDR3 has 14 amino acids. V shed 5 bases, J shed 5 bases, and the junction held 4 bases outside the gene matches. Written as DNA, the CDR3 is TGTGCCAGCAGCGCGGACAGGGGGCTTACTGAAGCTTTCTTT. Translating it yields CASSADRGLTEAFF.

This chain uses TRBV5-4 with TRBJ2-7; D remains ambiguous. This CDR3 region has 14 residues. Between the trimmed V and J ends, which lost 7 bases and 0 bases, there was a span of 14 bases. The germline V gene has CDR1 SGHNT and CDR2 YYREEE (reference sequence). CDR3 sequence (DNA): TGTGCCAGCGGCGTGGGCGCGAGCTCCTACGAGCAGTACTTC. It translates to CASGVGASSYEQYF.

This chain connects TRBV25-1 to TRBJ2-3; TRBD2 matches at 10 bases. CDR1 and CDR2 from the germline V gene are MGHDK and SYGVNS. With 3 bases clipped from V and 3 bases from J, the junction kept 9 bases outside the gene matches. There are 17 residues in the CDR3. As DNA, the CDR3 is TGTGCCAGCAGTGATCCCGCTAGCGGGAGCTGGACAGATACGCAGTATTTT. It specifies CASSDPASGSWTDTQYF.

V is TRBV7-9 and J is TRBJ1-2; D call uncertain. Germline V lookup: CDR1 SEHNR, CDR2 FQNEAQ (reference sequence). The CDR3 sequence is 13 residues long. Between the trimmed V and J ends, which lost 1 base and 4 bases, there was a span of 7 bases. The CDR3 region is CASSLVEGYGYTF. DNA for the CDR3: TGTGCCAGCAGCTTAGTAGAGGGCTATGGCTACACCTTC. The full variable domain, completed using reference TRBV7-9 and TRBJ1-2, is DTGVSQNPRHKITKRGQNVTFRCDPISEHNRLYWYRQTLGQGPEFLTYFQNEAQLEKSRLLSDRFSAERPKGSFSTLEIQRTEQGDSAMYLCASSLVEGYGYTFGSGTRLTVV.

The CDR3 coding sequence is TGTGCCAGCTCCCCGGACAGGGTAGACTATGGCTACACCTTC. This gives the protein CASSPDRVDYGYTF. The rearrangement links TRBV18 to TRBJ1-2; 8 bases are a match to TRBD1. V was pared by 6 bases and J by 3 bases, with 6 bases of the junction left unmatched. CDR1 is KGHSH, CDR2 LQKENI, per germline. The CDR3 consists of 14 residues.

This chain joins TRBV25-1 and TRBJ2-1, with a weak D call TRBD2 (6 bases). The CDR3 is 14 residues long. V was shortened by 6 bases and J by 4 bases, with 13 bases between the two germline ends. Germline V gene data show CDR1 as MGHDK and CDR2 as SYGVNS. CDR3 DNA sequence: TGTGCCAGCAGGGTAGGGGAGGCATACAATGAGCAGTTCTTC. Translated, it gives CASRVGEAYNEQFF.

This chain uses TRBV11-1 with TRBJ2-7; TRBD2 aligns across 10 bases. Losses at the gene ends were 4 bases for V and 7 bases for J; bases not matched to a gene: 7. CDR1 and CDR2 (germline): SGHAT, FQDESV (reference sequence). This CDR3 has 14 amino acids. The chain's CDR3 is CASSYTSGVGEQYF. The CDR3 DNA is TGTGCCAGCAGCTATACTAGCGGGGTTGGAGAGCAGTACTTC.

The V call is TRBV4-1, the J call TRBJ1-3; 10 bases agree with TRBD1. V lost 4 bases and J lost 4; bases outside the gene matches: 4. CDR3 size: 15 residues. CDR1 is MGHRA and CDR2 is YSYEKL in the germline V gene. The CDR3 protein is CASSRGQGGGNTIYF. The CDR3 nucleotides read TGCGCCAGCAGCCGAGGACAGGGGGGAGGAAACACCATATATTTT.

The chain recombines TRBV7-2 with TRBJ2-5; D perhaps matches TRBD1 (6 bases). The CDR3 length is 13 residues. Trimming took 6 bases from V and 4 from J, leaving 12 bases between them. The V gene's germline CDR1 is SGHTA and CDR2 FQGNSA. CDR3: CASRRGSGETQYF. The CDR3 nucleotides read TGTGCCAGCAGAAGGGGGTCCGGAGAGACCCAGTACTTC.

The rearrangement links TRBV13 to TRBJ2-7, with 9 bases that match TRBD2. The trim removed 7 bases at V and 0 bases at J, leaving 10 bases unmatched. The CDR3 has 16 residues. Germline CDR1 is PRHDT and CDR2 is FYEKMQ (reference sequence). In nucleotides, the CDR3 is TGTGCCAGCATCAACCCTACTAGCGGGTGCTCCTACGAGCAGTACTTC. This gives the protein CASINPTSGCSYEQYF.

V gene TRBV6-5 combines with J gene TRBJ1-2, with 7 bases matching TRBD1. The CDR3 spans 13 residues. Germline CDR1 MNHEY, CDR2 SVGAGI. V lost 5 bases and J lost 4; bases outside the gene matches: 4. CDR3 loop: CASSRGTVYGYTF. The CDR3 region has the DNA TGTGCCAGCAGTAGGGGGACAGTCTATGGCTACACCTTC.

V usage is TRBV29-1 and J usage is TRBJ1-4; no definite D call. Trimming shortened V by 0 bases and J by 13 bases, and 15 bases separated the two germline ends. This CDR3 contains 13 residues. Germline CDR1 SQVTM, CDR2 ANQGSEA. As DNA, the CDR3 is TGCAGCGTTGAAGATTCGAACGGTAAATCACTGTTTTTT. It codes for CSVEDSNGKSLFF. Supplemented by reference TRBV29-1 and TRBJ1-4, the full variable domain reads SAVISQKPSRDICQRGTSLTIQCQVDSQVTMMFWYRQQPGQSLTLIATANQGSEATYESGFVIDKFPISRPNLTFSTLTVSNMSPEDSSIYLCSVEDSNGKSLFFGSGTQLSVL.